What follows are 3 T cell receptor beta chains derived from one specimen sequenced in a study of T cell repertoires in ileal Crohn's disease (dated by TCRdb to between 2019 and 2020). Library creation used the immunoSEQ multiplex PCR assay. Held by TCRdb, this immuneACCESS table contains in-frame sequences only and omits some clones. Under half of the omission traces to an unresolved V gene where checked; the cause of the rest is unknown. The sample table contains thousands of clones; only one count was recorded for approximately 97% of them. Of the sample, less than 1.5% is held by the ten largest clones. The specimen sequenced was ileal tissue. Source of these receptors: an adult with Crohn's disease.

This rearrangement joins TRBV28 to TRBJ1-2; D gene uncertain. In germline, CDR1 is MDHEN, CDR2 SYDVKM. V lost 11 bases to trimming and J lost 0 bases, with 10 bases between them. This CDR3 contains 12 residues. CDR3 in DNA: TGTGCCGCCGAATTAGCTAACTATGGCTACACCTTC. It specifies CAAELANYGYTF.

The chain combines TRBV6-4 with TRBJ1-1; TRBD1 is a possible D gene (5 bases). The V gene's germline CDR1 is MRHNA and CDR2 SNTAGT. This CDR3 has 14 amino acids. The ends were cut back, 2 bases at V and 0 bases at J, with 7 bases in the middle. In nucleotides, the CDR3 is TGTGCCAGCAGTGACGGGGGGATGAACACTGAAGCTTTCTTT. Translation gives CASSDGGMNTEAFF.

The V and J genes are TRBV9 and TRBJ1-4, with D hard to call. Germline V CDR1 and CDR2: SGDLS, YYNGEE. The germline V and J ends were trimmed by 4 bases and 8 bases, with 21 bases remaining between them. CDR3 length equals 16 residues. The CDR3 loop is CASSPGLFGGSEKLFF. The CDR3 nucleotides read TGTGCCAGCAGCCCAGGCTTGTTTGGAGGGTCCGAAAAACTGTTTTTT.